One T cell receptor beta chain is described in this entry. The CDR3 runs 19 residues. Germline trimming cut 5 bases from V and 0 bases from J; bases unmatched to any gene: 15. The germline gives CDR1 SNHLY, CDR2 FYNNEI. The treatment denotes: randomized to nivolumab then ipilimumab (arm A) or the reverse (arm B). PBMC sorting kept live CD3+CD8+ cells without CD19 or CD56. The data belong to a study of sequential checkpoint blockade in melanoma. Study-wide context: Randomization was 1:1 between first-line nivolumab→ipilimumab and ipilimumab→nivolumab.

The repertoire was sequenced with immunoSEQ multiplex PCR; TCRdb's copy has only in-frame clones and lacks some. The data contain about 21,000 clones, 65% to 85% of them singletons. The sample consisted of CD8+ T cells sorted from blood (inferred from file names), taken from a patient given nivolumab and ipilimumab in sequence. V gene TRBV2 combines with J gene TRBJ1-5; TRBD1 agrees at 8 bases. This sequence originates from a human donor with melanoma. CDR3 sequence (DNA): TGTGCCAGCAGTTCCTCTCTCTCAGGGGGCGCATCTAGCAATCAGCCCCAGCATTTT. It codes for CASSSSLSGGASSNQPQHF.